This T cell receptor beta chain was recorded in a study of cytomegalovirus exposure and HLA in healthy donors. Study results and caveats: Prediction of most subjects' HLA-A and HLA-B alleles by TCR beta sequences was reportedly accurate.

It was with 60 Vbeta and 13 Jbeta primers that the PCR ran. TCRdb's copy holds only in-frame clones and misses some; the assay was immunoSEQ multiplex PCR. The sample shows fewer than 150,000 clones, 60% to 80% of them seen only once. V lost 4 bases, J lost 7 bases, and 9 bases stayed unmatched. The CDR3 runs to 15 residues. Germline V lookup: CDR1 MNHNS, CDR2 SASEGT. To note about this clone: Its cognate antigen is unknown.

The TCR comes from a woman in her 30s in good health and CMV-seronegative. This sequence joins TRBV6-1 and TRBJ1-5, with 8 nucleotides matching TRBD1. The sequenced sample consisted of PBMCs. CDR3 residues: CASSVTVQGDQPQHF. In DNA, the CDR3 is TGTGCCAGCAGTGTTACGGTACAGGGGGACCAGCCCCAGCATTTT.